The source of this TCR beta chain is a study of CD8 T cells in ankylosing spondylitis. Study conclusions and caveats: There was a TCR beta motif, made of roughly eight highly homologous variants, that appeared characteristic of ankylosing spondylitis blood. Prior work had noted some motif variants in reactive arthritis blood and synovial fluid.

TCR beta libraries were made by quantitative 5'-RACE with molecular barcodes. MiXCR was run by TCRdb on the 5' RACE reads, yielding one entry per CDR3 protein. The data show hundreds of thousands of distinct CDR3 sequences, about 10% seen once. V trimming: 4 bases; J trimming: 7 bases; junction bases outside the gene matches: 7. The CDR3 has 14 amino acids. At least ten counts were recorded for this clonotype. No antigen is known for it. The receptor was isolated from a male donor with ankylosing spondylitis or in good health (not recorded which). Sequenced material: blood, either unsorted or a sorted T cell fraction (not recorded which). The rearrangement uses TRBV12-3 or TRBV12-4 and TRBJ1-3; 7 bases are shared with TRBD1. CDR3 coding DNA: TGTGCCAGCAGTTCGACAGGGTTAAGTAACACCATATATTTT. This codes for CASSSTGLSNTIYF.